Sequencing of this TCR beta chain was carried out in a study of cytomegalovirus exposure and HLA in healthy donors. The ends were cut back, 6 bases at V and 4 bases at J, with 14 bases in the middle. Looked up from germline, CDR1 is MNHEY and CDR2 is SMNVEV (reference sequence). The CDR3 runs 14 residues. Primers: 60 Vbeta forward and 13 Jbeta reverse. Some clones are missing from TCRdb's copy, which holds only in-frame ones; the method was immunoSEQ multiplex PCR. The table has 180,000 or so clones, approximately 71% seen once. Sequenced: PBMCs. The source is a woman between 35 and 50 years old in good health and CMV-seropositive. V and J are TRBV27 and TRBJ2-3; possibly TRBD2 for D (6 bases). The CDR3 nucleotides are TGTGCCAGCAGGGTAGGGACTTTCGCAGATACGCAGTATTTT. It encodes CASRVGTFADTQYF.